The rows below give T cell receptor beta chains drawn from one sample of a study of CD8+CD57+ T cells in acquired aplastic anemia. TCRdb independently ran MiXCR on the reads; one entry per CDR3 protein. The sample has fewer than 250,000 distinct CDR3 sequences; more than 40% are singletons. The sample was sorted CD4+, CD8+, or CD8+CD57+ T cells (not recorded which) from PBMCs. Every receptor here comes from a human donor with aplastic anemia. Both conserved end residues are part of each CDR3. A D gene is named only where the DNA matches it firmly. Size values are once, few and many counts, or a class for expanded clones, and some rows have none.

>TRBV20-1|many|NA|TRBJ1-2
TGCAGTGCTAGAGATAACGGAGGAAGCTATGGCTACACCTTC
CSARDNGGSYGYTF
>TRBV10-1|NA|NA|TRBJ2-7
TGCGCCAGCAGTGATGGCGGGCCAAACAGACACGAGCAGTACTTC
CASSDGGPNRHEQYF
>TRBV6-2/TRBV6-3|many|NA|TRBJ1-5
TGTGCCAGCAACAGTTTCAATCAGCCCCAGCATTTT
CASNSFNQPQHF
>TRBV28|NA|TRBD2|TRBJ2-3
TGTGCCAGCAGTTTATATTTAGCGGGCGAGAGCACAGATACGCAGTATTTT
CASSLYLAGESTDTQYF
>TRBV10-3|once|TRBD2|TRBJ2-3
TGTGCCATCAGTGAGACTAGCGGGAAGGGCACAGATACGCAGTATTTT
CAISETSGKGTDTQYF
>TRBV9|NA|NA|TRBJ2-5
TGTGCCAGCAGCTCCGGGACTCCAAGAGTACAAGAGACCCAGTACTTC
CASSSGTPRVQETQYF
>TRBV30|NA|NA|TRBJ2-1
TGTGCCTGGAGTGAAGGGACTGGCTCCTACAATGAGCAGTTCTTC
CAWSEGTGSYNEQFF
>TRBV28|NA|NA|TRBJ1-1
TGTGCCAGCAGTTTATCATCGGGGGCGAGGAGCACTGAAGCTTTCTTT
CASSLSSGARSTEAFF
>TRBV20-1|NA|NA|TRBJ1-1
TGCAGTGCTAGAAGAGGGTTCACTGAAGCTTTCTTT
CSARRGFTEAFF
>TRBV9|many|NA|TRBJ2-1
TGTGCCAGCAGGGCCAATGAGCAGTTCTTC
CASRANEQFF
>TRBV27|few|NA|TRBJ2-1
TGTGCCAGCAGTCGACGTGGCAATGAGCAGTTCTTC
CASSRRGNEQFF
>TRBV4-1|many|TRBD1|TRBJ2-1
TGCGCCAGCAGCCCACAGGGGAGCACCTACAATGAGCAGTTCTTC
CASSPQGSTYNEQFF
>TRBV4-2|many|NA|TRBJ1-2
TGTGCCAGCAGCCCGAGCAATAACGAGAACTATGGCTACACCTTC
CASSPSNNENYGYTF
>TRBV2|few|NA|TRBJ2-1
TGTGCCAGCAGCGGGACGTCTAGCTCCTACAATGAGCAGTTCTTC
CASSGTSSSYNEQFF
>TRBV5-1|NA|NA|TRBJ2-7
TGCGCCAGCAAGGAAGTCTTACACACCTACGAGCAGTACTTC
CASKEVLHTYEQYF
>TRBV7-9|many|NA|TRBJ1-2
TGTGCCAGCAGCTTAGACGGCAGGGACCGCTCGATCTATGGCTACACCTTC
CASSLDGRDRSIYGYTF
>TRBV15|few|NA|TRBJ2-7
TGTGCCACCAGCAGACTGCCGTATTCCTACGAGCAGTACTTC
CATSRLPYSYEQYF
>TRBV7-8|NA|NA|TRBJ2-5
TGCGCCAGCAGCTTTAAGGTCTTATCGTGTTTGGAGACCCAGTACTTC
CASSFKVLSCLETQYF
>TRBV9|many|TRBD1|TRBJ1-2
TGTGCCAGCAGCGTAGCGACGGGAGGTCCGGGACAGGGGGTGGGTGCTAACTATGGCTACACCTTC
CASSVATGGPGQGVGANYGYTF
>TRBV7-2|many|TRBD1|TRBJ2-7
TGTGCCAGCAGCCAGGGGGTGGTCTACGAGCAGTACTTC
CASSQGVVYEQYF
>TRBV7-9|NA|NA|TRBJ1-6
TGTGCCAGCAGCGCCTGGACGGATTCACCCCTCCACTTT
CASSAWTDSPLHF
>TRBV20-1|NA|NA|TRBJ1-5
TGCAGTGCTAGAGGAGGGCGCAATCAGCCCCAGCATTTT
CSARGGRNQPQHF
>TRBV27|many|NA|TRBJ2-5
TGTGCCAGCAGCAATGTCCGGGAAGAGACCCAGTACTTC
CASSNVREETQYF
>TRBV19|once|NA|TRBJ2-2
TGTGCCAGTAGTATAGATACAGGGCGTTGCACCGGGGAGCTGTCTTTT
CASSIDTGRCTGELSF
>TRBV20-1|NA|NA|TRBJ1-1
TGCAGTGTCCCTGGAGGGTTTGGGAACACTGAAGCTTTCTTT
CSVPGGFGNTEAFF
>TRBV25-1|NA|NA|TRBJ2-5
TGTGCCAGCAGCTTGGCAGGTATTAGCAATCAGCCCCAGTACTTC
CASSLAGISNQPQYF